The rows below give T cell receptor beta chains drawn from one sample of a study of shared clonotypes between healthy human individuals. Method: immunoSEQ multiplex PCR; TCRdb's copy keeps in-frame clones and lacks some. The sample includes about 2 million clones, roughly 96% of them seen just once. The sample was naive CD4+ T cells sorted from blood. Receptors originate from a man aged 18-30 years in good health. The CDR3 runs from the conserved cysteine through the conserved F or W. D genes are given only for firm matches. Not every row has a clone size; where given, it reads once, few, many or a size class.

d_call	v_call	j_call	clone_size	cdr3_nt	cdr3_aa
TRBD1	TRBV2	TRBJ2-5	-	TGTGCCAGCAGTCTTTGGACAGGGGCTCAAGAGACCCAGTACTTC	CASSLWTGAQETQYF
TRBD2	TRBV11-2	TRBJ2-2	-	TGTGCCAGCACGGGGACTAGCGGAACCAGCGAGCTGTTTTTT	CASTGTSGTSELFF
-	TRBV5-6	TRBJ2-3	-	TGTGCCAGCAGCTTGAGGCAGGTCAGAGATACGCAGTATTTT	CASSLRQVRDTQYF
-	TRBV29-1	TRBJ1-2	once	TGCAGCGTTGGTCCCCTGATGAGGACCTATGGCTACACCTTC	CSVGPLMRTYGYTF
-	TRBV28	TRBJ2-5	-	TGTGCCAGCAGTTTACAGGGAGAGACCCAGTACTTC	CASSLQGETQYF
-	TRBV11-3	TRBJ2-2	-	TGTGCCAGCAGCCCGGTATCGAACACCGGGGAGCTGTTTTTT	CASSPVSNTGELFF
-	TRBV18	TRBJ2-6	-	TGTGCCAGCTCACCAGAACCTGGGGCCAACGTCCTGACTTTC	CASSPEPGANVLTF
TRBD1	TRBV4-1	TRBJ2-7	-	TGCGCCAGCAGCCCACAGGGGTACTACGAGCAGTACTTC	CASSPQGYYEQYF
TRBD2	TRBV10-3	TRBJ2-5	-	TGTGCCATCAGTGAGTCACTAGCGGGGGGAGAGACCCAGTACTTC	CAISESLAGGETQYF
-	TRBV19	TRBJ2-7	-	TGTGCCAGTAGTACGGGACCGGATTACGAGCAGTACTTC	CASSTGPDYEQYF
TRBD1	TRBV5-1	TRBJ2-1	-	TGCGCCAGCAGCCACCCGGACAGGGTTAACAATGAGCAGTTCTTC	CASSHPDRVNNEQFF
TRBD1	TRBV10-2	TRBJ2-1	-	TGCGCCAGCACTCCGCGGGACAGGCCCTACAATGAGCAGTTCTTC	CASTPRDRPYNEQFF
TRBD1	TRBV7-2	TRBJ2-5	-	TGTGCCAGCAGCTTGACAGGGGGGAACCAAGAGACCCAGTACTTC	CASSLTGGNQETQYF
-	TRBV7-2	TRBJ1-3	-	TGTGCCAGCAGCTCACCTATGTCTGGAAACACCATATATTTT	CASSSPMSGNTIYF
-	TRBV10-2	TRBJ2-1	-	TGCGCCAGCAGTTACAGGGAATACAATGAGCAGTTCTTC	CASSYREYNEQFF
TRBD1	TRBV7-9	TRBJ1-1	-	TGTGCCAGCAGTTCAGCACGGACAGGGAAAGGTAGGGGGACTGAAGCTTTCTTT	CASSSARTGKGRGTEAFF
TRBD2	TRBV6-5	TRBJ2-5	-	TGTGCCAGCAGTTACTCTCTCGGGAGGGGTGGCGGGACCCAGTACTTC	CASSYSLGRGGGTQYF
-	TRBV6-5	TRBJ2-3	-	TGTGCCAGCAGTTACTTGACAGGTACAGATACGCAGTATTTT	CASSYLTGTDTQYF
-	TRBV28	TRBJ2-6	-	TGTGCCAGCAGTTCGCCAGGCGTGGGGGCCAACGTCCTGACTTTC	CASSSPGVGANVLTF
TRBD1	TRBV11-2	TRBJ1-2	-	TGTGCCAGCAGCCCCGGGACAGGGGGTTATGGCTACACCTTC	CASSPGTGGYGYTF
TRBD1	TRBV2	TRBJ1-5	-	TGTGCCAGCAGTGATGGGAACAGGGGGTCGGGTCAGCCCCAGCATTTT	CASSDGNRGSGQPQHF
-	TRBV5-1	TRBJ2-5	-	TGCGCCAGCAGCTTGCGTGATGGGGGGCCGGGAGAGACCCAGTACTTC	CASSLRDGGPGETQYF
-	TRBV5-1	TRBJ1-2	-	TGCGCCAGCAGCTTTAGTAAGGACAGCCTTTCAGGTGGCTACACCTTC	CASSFSKDSLSGGYTF
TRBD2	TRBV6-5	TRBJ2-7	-	TGTGCCAGCAGCCCCGGGGGGGGCTGGGACGAGCAGTACTTC	CASSPGGGWDEQYF
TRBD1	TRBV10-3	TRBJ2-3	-	TGTGCCATCAGTGTGGGACAGGGGAGCACAGATACGCAGTATTTT	CAISVGQGSTDTQYF
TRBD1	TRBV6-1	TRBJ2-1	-	TGTGCCAGCAGTGTACATTCGGGGACAGGAGGATACAATGAGCAGTTCTTC	CASSVHSGTGGYNEQFF
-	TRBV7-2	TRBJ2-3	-	TGTGCCAGCAGCTTAGAGCGACGCACAGATACGCAGTATTTT	CASSLERRTDTQYF
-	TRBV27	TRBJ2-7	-	TGTGCCAGCAGACTAAGGGGGGCGATGTACGAGCAGTACTTC	CASRLRGAMYEQYF
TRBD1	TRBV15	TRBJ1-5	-	TGTGCCACCAGGGACAGGGGGTCAAATCAGCCCCAGCATTTT	CATRDRGSNQPQHF
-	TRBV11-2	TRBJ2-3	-	TGTGCCAGCAGCCCGGAAACAGATACGCAGTATTTT	CASSPETDTQYF
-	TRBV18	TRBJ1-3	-	TGTGCCAGCTCACCGACGGGAGTATCTGGAAACACCATATATTTT	CASSPTGVSGNTIYF
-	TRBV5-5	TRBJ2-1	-	TGTGCCAGCAGCTTGGAGATCGGTGGACTACCGTACAATGAGCAGTTCTTC	CASSLEIGGLPYNEQFF
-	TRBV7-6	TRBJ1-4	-	TGTGCCAGCAGCTCTCGGCCAGGGTCGGATGAAAAACTGTTTTTT	CASSSRPGSDEKLFF
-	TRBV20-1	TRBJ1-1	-	TGCAGTGCTAGAGGTTTGACTGAAGCTTTCTTT	CSARGLTEAFF
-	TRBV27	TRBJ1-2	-	TGTGCCAGCAGTTTAGACAGGAGTAACTATGGCTACACCTTC	CASSLDRSNYGYTF
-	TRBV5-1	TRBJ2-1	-	TGCGCCAGCAGCTTCGCACCTGACAATGAGCAGTTCTTC	CASSFAPDNEQFF
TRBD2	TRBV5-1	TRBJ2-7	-	TGCGCCAGCAGCTTGGGTACTAGCGGGAGCTACGAGCAGTACTTC	CASSLGTSGSYEQYF
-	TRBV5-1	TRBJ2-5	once	TGCGCCAGCAGCTTGGAGACGCCTGCCGGGACCCAGTACTTC	CASSLETPAGTQYF
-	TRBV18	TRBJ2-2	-	TGTGCCAGCTCACCCGGACTAACCGGGGCTCCCGGGGAGCTGTTTTTT	CASSPGLTGAPGELFF
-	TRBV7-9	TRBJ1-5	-	TGTGCCAGCAGCGAGTCAGGAGGCAATCAGCCCCAGCATTTT	CASSESGGNQPQHF
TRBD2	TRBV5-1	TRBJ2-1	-	TGCGCCAGCAGCTCCGTTCGGACTAGCGGGAGTTGCCATGAGCAGTTCTTC	CASSSVRTSGSCHEQFF
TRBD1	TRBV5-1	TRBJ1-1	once	TGCGCCAGCAGTCCCGACAGGGCGGGTGAAGCTTTCTTT	CASSPDRAGEAFF
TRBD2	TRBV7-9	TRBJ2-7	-	TGTGCCAGCAGCTTAGGCCTAAAGGGCGGGAGCCTCTCCTGCGAGCAGTACTTC	CASSLGLKGGSLSCEQYF
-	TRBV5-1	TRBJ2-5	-	TGCGCCAGCAGCCCGGGACACCTACTTCGCGAGACCCAGTACTTC	CASSPGHLLRETQYF
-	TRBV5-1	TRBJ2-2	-	TGCGCCAGCAGGCCCGGACAGCACACCGGGGAGCTGTTTTTT	CASRPGQHTGELFF
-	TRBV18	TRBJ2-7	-	TGTGCCAGCTCACCAGGGTCCGCAAAAGCCCTCGAGCAGTACTTC	CASSPGSAKALEQYF
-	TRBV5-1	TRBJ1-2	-	TGCGCCAGCAGCTTGGAGGCGGCGGGATGGAATGGCTACACCTTC	CASSLEAAGWNGYTF
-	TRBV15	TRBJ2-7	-	TGTGCCACCAGCAGAGCTCAAGTGGCCGAGCAGTACTTC	CATSRAQVAEQYF
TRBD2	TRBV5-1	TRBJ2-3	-	TGCGCCAGCAGCCTGACTAGCGGAGCCTCAGCAGATACGCAGTATTTT	CASSLTSGASADTQYF
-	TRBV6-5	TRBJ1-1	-	TGTGCCAGCAGTTACTCTGGGGGCATACCTACTGAAGCTTTCTTT	CASSYSGGIPTEAFF
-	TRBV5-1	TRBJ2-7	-	TGCGCCAGCAGCTTGGGTCACTCCTACGAGCAGTACTTC	CASSLGHSYEQYF
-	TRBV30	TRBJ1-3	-	TGTGCCTGGAGTAACGATAACTCTGGAAACACCATATATTTT	CAWSNDNSGNTIYF
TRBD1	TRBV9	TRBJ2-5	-	TGTGCCAGCAGCCGGGACAGCCAACAAGAGACCCAGTACTTC	CASSRDSQQETQYF
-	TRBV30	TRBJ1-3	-	TGTGCCTGGAGTGTAGGTCTCTCTGGAAACACCATATATTTT	CAWSVGLSGNTIYF
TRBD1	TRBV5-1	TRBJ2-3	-	TGCGCCAGCAGCTTGGGCAGGGGGAGCACAGATACGCAGTATTTT	CASSLGRGSTDTQYF
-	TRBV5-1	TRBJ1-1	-	TGCGCCAGCAGCTTCCTGACAGAGCAGAACACTGAAGCTTTCTTT	CASSFLTEQNTEAFF
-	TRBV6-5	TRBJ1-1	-	TGTGCCAGCAGACACCTCGCGGGTGAAGCTTTCTTT	CASRHLAGEAFF
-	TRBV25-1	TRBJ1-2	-	TGTGCCGGCAGTGAACGGCAGAACTATGGCTACACCTTC	CAGSERQNYGYTF
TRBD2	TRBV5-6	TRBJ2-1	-	TGTGCCAGCAGCCAGCTAGCGGGAGAATGGAATGAGCAGTTCTTC	CASSQLAGEWNEQFF
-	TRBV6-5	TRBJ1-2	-	TGTGCCAGCAGTTACCAACAGGGTTCTGGCTACACCTTC	CASSYQQGSGYTF